This TCR beta chain stems from a study of blood T cell repertoires in COVID-19. For the study at large: The United States, Italy and Spain provided the acute and convalescent COVID-19 samples. From T cells, B-cell-depleted T cells, or PBMCs came the material, which was cDNA or gDNA.

As originally analysed: Nucleated cell number was recorded as an estimate derived from reference gene primer amplification. The repertoire was sequenced with immunoSEQ multiplex PCR; TCRdb's copy has only in-frame clones and lacks some. The V and J calls and clone size were taken over from that table, and D and trimming were inferred from the DNA. The data show some 71,000 clones, 80% to 90% seen once. V dropped 0 bases and J dropped 0 bases, with 9 bases sitting between them. CDR1 and CDR2 (germline): LGHDT, YNNKEL (reference sequence). The CDR3 length is 17 residues. This TCR came from a woman between 45 and 60 years old with acute or convalescent COVID-19. The sample comprised peripheral blood. V gene TRBV3-1 (or the pseudogene TRBV3-2) combines with J gene TRBJ2-6; D is possibly TRBD2 (7 bases). CDR3 sequence (DNA): TGTGCCAGCAGCCAAGATCGGGGGGCCTCTGGGGCCAACGTCCTGACTTTC. It encodes CASSQDRGASGANVLTF.